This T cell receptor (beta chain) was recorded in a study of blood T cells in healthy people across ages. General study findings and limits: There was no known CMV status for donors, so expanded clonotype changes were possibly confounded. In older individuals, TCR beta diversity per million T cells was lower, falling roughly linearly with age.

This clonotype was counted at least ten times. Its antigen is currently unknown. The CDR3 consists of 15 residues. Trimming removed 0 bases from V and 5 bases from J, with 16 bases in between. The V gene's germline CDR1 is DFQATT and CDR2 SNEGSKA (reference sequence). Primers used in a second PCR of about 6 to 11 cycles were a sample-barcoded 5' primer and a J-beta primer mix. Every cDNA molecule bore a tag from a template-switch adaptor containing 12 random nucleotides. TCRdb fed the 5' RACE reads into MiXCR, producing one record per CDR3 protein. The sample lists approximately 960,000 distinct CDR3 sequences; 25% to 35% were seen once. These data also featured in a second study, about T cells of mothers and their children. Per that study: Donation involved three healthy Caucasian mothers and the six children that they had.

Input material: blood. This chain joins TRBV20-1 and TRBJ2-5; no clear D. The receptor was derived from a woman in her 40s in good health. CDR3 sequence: CSARDPGQIGETQYF. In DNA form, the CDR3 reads TGCAGTGCTAGAGACCCCGGTCAGATCGGCGAGACCCAGTACTTC.